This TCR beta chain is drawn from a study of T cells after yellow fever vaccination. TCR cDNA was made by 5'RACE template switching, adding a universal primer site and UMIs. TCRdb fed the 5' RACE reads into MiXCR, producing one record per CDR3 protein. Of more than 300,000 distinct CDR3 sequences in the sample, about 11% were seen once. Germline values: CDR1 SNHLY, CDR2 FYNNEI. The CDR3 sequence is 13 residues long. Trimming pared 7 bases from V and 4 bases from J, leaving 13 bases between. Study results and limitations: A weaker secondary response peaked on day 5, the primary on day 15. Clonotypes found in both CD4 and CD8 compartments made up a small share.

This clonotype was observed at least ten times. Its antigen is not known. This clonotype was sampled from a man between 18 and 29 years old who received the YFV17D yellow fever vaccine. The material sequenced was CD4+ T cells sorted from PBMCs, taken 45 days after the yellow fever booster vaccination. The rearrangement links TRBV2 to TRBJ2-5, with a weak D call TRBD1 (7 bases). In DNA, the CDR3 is TGTGCCAGCACGCAGGGGGGTGGAGAGACCCAGTACTTC. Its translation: CASTQGGGETQYF.